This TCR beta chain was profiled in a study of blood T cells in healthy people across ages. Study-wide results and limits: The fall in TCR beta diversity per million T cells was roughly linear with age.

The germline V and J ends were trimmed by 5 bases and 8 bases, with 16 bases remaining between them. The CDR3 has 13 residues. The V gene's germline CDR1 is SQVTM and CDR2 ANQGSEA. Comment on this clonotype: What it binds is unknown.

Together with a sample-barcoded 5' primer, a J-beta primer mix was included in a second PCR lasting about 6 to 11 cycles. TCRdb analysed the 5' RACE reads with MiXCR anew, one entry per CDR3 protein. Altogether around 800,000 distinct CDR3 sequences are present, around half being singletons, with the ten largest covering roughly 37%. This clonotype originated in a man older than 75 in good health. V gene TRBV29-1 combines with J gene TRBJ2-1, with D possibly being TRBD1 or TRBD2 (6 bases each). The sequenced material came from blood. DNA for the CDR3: TGCAGCGTTAGGCCCGGGGGCTGGGATGAGCAGTTCTTC. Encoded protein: CSVRPGGWDEQFF.